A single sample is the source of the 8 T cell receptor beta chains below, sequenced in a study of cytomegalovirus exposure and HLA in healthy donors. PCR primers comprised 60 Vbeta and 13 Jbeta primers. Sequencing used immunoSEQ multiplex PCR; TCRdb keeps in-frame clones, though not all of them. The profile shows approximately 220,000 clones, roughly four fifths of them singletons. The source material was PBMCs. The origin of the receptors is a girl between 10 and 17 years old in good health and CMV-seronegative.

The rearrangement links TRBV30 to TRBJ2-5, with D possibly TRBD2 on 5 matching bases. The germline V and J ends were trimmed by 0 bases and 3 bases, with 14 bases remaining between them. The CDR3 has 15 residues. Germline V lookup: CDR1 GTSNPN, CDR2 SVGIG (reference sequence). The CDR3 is CAWSVENLAEETQYF. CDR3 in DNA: TGTGCCTGGAGTGTAGAAAATCTAGCAGAAGAGACCCAGTACTTC.

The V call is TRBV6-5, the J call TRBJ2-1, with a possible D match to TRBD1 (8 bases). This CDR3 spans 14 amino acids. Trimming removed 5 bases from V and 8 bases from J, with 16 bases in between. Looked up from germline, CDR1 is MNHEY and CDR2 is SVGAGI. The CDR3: CASSTQGGSHEQFF. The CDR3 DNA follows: TGTGCCAGCAGTACACAGGGGGGGAGCCATGAGCAGTTCTTC.

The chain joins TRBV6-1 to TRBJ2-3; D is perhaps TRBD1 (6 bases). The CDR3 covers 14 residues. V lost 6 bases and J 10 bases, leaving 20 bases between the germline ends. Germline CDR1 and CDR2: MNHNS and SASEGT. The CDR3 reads CASSGQFDTFPQYF. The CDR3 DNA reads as TGTGCCAGCAGCGGACAGTTTGACACCTTCCCGCAGTATTTT.

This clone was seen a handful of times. The CDR3 DNA reads TGTGCCAGCAATGGCAGGGTAGGAGTAGCTTTCTTT. It translates to CASNGRVGVAFF. The rearrangement uses TRBV6-5 and TRBJ1-1; D perhaps matches TRBD1 (5 bases). The CDR3 contains 12 residues. Germline CDR1 is MNHEY and CDR2 is SVGAGI. The germline V and J ends were trimmed by 7 bases and 10 bases, with 16 bases remaining between them.

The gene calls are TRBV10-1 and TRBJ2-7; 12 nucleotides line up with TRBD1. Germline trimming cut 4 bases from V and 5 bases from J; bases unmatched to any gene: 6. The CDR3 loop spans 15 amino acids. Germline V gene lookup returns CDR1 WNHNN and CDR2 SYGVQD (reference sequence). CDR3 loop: CASSGGGTGGDEQYF. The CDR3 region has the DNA TGCGCCAGCAGTGGTGGCGGGACAGGGGGCGACGAGCAGTACTTC.

Here the CDR3 DNA reads TGTGCCTGGAGCTCCTCGCGGGTCCCGGGGGATGAAAAACTGTTTTTT. This gives the protein CAWSSSRVPGDEKLFF. The gene calls are TRBV30 and TRBJ1-4; D perhaps matches TRBD1 (5 bases). Germline assignment: CDR1 GTSNPN and CDR2 SVGIG (reference sequence). The CDR3 is 16 residues long. Trimming took off 3 bases at V and 6 bases at J, with 20 bases between the two ends.

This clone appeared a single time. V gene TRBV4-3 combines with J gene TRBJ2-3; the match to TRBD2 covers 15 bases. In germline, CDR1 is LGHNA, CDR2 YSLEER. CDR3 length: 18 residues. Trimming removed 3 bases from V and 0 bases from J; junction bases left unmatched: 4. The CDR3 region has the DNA TGCGCCAGCAGCCAGGGACTAGCGGGGGGTACTAGCACAGATACGCAGTATTTT. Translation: CASSQGLAGGTSTDTQYF.

The CDR3 reads CASSFTGGGNQPQHF. The CDR3 coding sequence is TGCGCCAGCAGCTTTACAGGGGGTGGGAATCAGCCCCAGCATTTT. The chain carries TRBV5-1 and TRBJ1-5; TRBD1 aligns across 8 bases. From germline, CDR1 is SGHRS and CDR2 YFSETQ. With 2 bases clipped from V and 4 bases from J, the junction kept 5 bases outside the gene matches. The CDR3 contains 15 residues.